This passage covers 4 T cell receptor beta chains from one sample sequenced in a study of blood T cell repertoires in COVID-19. Only in-frame clones appear in the TCRdb table, and some are missing; sequencing was by immunoSEQ multiplex PCR. The data contain about 150,000 clones, approximately 87% of them singletons. What was sequenced was peripheral blood. These receptors originate from a human donor in a cohort sampled during active COVID-19.

This rearrangement joins TRBV7-9 to TRBJ1-5; unclear D gene. CDR3 length: 12 amino acids. The V gene lost 1 base and the J gene lost 9 bases, with 7 bases spanning the gap. CDR1 is SEHNR and CDR2 is FQNEAQ in the germline V gene (reference sequence). The CDR3 bases are TGTGCCAGCAGCTTAGGGCGGGGGCCCCAGCATTTT. Translating gives CASSLGRGPQHF.

The chain couples TRBV5-6 to TRBJ2-7; 7 positions match TRBD2. V dropped 4 bases and J dropped 0; count of bases not matched to a gene: 7. This CDR3 contains 15 residues. Germline V CDR1 and CDR2: SGHDT, YYEEEE. The CDR3 region is CASSVSGRYSYEQYV. Written as DNA, the CDR3 is TGTGCCAGCAGCGTTAGCGGGCGGTACTCCTACGAGCAGTACGTC.

This chain joins TRBV7-9 and TRBJ1-2, with 7 nucleotides matching TRBD1. Germline V lookup: CDR1 SEHNR, CDR2 FQNEAQ (reference sequence). J gave up 0 bases and V 1 base, and 2 bases lay outside the gene matches. The CDR3 is made up of 15 amino acids. This CDR3 is CASSLDRGANYGYTF. The CDR3 DNA reads TGTGCCAGCAGCTTAGACAGGGGTGCTAACTATGGCTACACCTTC.

The J gene is TRBJ1-6, the V gene TRBV11-2, with 8 bases lining up with TRBD1. Looked up from germline, CDR1 is SGHAT and CDR2 is FQNNGV. This CDR3 contains 14 residues. The V gene end was trimmed by 5 bases and the J gene end by 9 bases; junction bases not matched to a gene: 6. The CDR3 loop is CASSAGTGGSPLHF. The CDR3 bases are TGTGCCAGCAGCGCCGGGACAGGAGGTTCACCCCTCCACTTT.